These 29 T cell receptor beta chains were all obtained from the same sample, sequenced in a study of molecular identifiers for immune sequencing clone quantification. Each CDR3 protein gets one entry after TCRdb re-called the PCR reads with MiXCR. The sample gives roughly 320,000 distinct CDR3 sequences, 24% of which show up once; 0.65% to 0.95% is in the top ten. The sequenced material came from naive CD8+ T cells from blood, with Jurkat cell RNA spiked in. The subset: FACS-sorted CD8+CD4-CCR7+CD45RA+ naive T cells. These receptors were taken from a human donor in good health. Some libraries in this study had Jurkat cell RNA spiked in.

On this clonotype itself: This may be a read error, as it is one base from a much larger clone. The chain joins TRBV29-1 to TRBJ1-4; D gene uncertain. CDR1 and CDR2 from the germline V gene are SQVTM and ANQGSEA. This CDR3 comprises 14 residues. Trimming removed 6 bases from V and 3 bases from J, with 14 bases in between. The CDR3 here is CSVAGNTSNEKLFF. DNA for the CDR3: TGCAGCGTGGCGGGAAATACCTCTAATGAAAAACTGTTTTTT.

Details on this clonotype: No conserved phenylalanine or tryptophan ends this CDR3, so it is likely a read error. The genes are TRBV6-5 and TRBJ1-5, with D tentatively TRBD1 (5 bases). V gave up 6 bases and J gave up 5 bases, with 17 bases separating them. The CDR3 loop spans 15 amino acids. CDR1 MNHEY and CDR2 SVGAGI come from the germline V gene. CDR3 bases: TGTGCCAGCAGCCCGGGGGATACAGCACATCAGCCCCAGCATTAT. This sequence encodes CASSPGDTAHQPQHY.

This clonotype was counted between two and nine times. CDR3 bases: TGCGCCAGCAGCCAAGGGGGGACAGGAACCTACGAGCAGTACTTC. This sequence encodes CASSQGGTGTYEQYF. The chain combines TRBV4-1 with TRBJ2-7, with 8 bases that match TRBD1. The CDR3 consists of 15 residues. Trimming took 1 base from V and 2 from J; bases not matched to a gene: 4. The V gene's germline CDR1 is MGHRA and CDR2 YSYEKL.

This clonotype was picked up many times. The V gene is TRBV29-1, the J gene TRBJ2-2, with a possible D match to TRBD1 (5 bases). This CDR3 region has 12 residues. V was trimmed by 3 bases and J by 6 bases, leaving 8 bases between them. Looked up from germline, CDR1 is SQVTM and CDR2 is ANQGSEA. CDR3 loop: CSVEFRAGELFF. CDR3 nucleotides: TGCAGCGTTGAGTTCAGGGCCGGGGAGCTGTTTTTT.

For this clonotype: This may be a read error, as it is one base from a much larger clone. The chain employs TRBV4-1 and TRBJ2-7; 7 bases agree with TRBD1. Germline CDR1 and CDR2: MGHRA and YSYEKL. This CDR3 is built from 15 residues. Trimming took 2 bases from V and 5 from J; bases not matched to a gene: 9. CDR3 in amino acids: CASSQWGTESDEQYF. CDR3 nucleotides: TGCGCCAGCAGCCAATGGGGGACAGAGTCGGACGAGCAGTACTTC.

Ten or more counts support this clonotype. CDR3 nucleotide sequence: TGCGCCAGCAGCCAAGATCCCCCAGCAAACAGTGGAAACACCATATATTTT. Encoded protein: CASSQDPPANSGNTIYF. The genes are TRBV4-3 and TRBJ1-3; D gene ambiguous. Trimming shortened V by 0 bases and J by 3 bases, and 15 bases separated the two germline ends. Germline V gene lookup returns CDR1 LGHNA and CDR2 YSLEER. This CDR3 has 17 residues.

Turning to this clonotype: A much larger clone lies a single base off, so this may be a read error. Here the CDR3 DNA reads TGTGCCAGCAGTGTGGGACAGCTCTACGAGCAGTACTTC. It yields the protein CASSVGQLYEQYF. The V call is TRBV12-3 or TRBV12-4, the J call TRBJ2-7, with TRBD1 identical over 7 bases. V shed 5 bases, J shed 3 bases, and the junction held 4 bases outside the gene matches. The CDR3 is made up of 13 amino acids.

In its sample, this clonotype was seen a few times. The V and J genes are TRBV10-3 and TRBJ2-3, with 7 bases that match TRBD1. This CDR3 is built from 12 residues. The V segment lost 5 bases and the J segment 6 bases; nucleotides outside the gene matches: 2. Germline V gives CDR1 ENHRY, CDR2 SYGVKD. CDR3 nucleotides: TGTGCCATCAGTCTACAGGGGGATACGCAGTATTTT. Residues: CAISLQGDTQYF.

This clonotype has a count of ten or more. The chain recombines TRBV6-5 with TRBJ2-7; a weak D match, TRBD1 (5 bases). Looked up from germline, CDR1 is MNHEY and CDR2 is SVGAGI. The length of the CDR3 is 14 residues. Trimming removed 5 bases at V and 5 bases at J, with 16 bases between. DNA of the CDR3: TGTGCCAGCAGTCCCCTCCAGGGTACAAACGAGCAGTACTTC. It translates to CASSPLQGTNEQYF.

Turning to this clonotype: Just one base apart from a much larger clone, this may be a read error. The chain links TRBV13 to TRBJ2-1; TRBD2 agrees at 7 bases. The CDR3 runs to 16 residues. Germline lookup yields CDR1 PRHDT and CDR2 FYEKMQ (reference sequence). In DNA form, the CDR3 reads TGTGCCAGCAGCTTCCCCCTAGCGGAGCGAGACAATGGGCAGTTCTTC. This gives the protein CASSFPLAERDNGQFF.

This clonotype was found many times. CDR3 amino acids: CASSERLAALQETQYF. CDR3 coding DNA: TGCGCCAGCAGCGAGCGTCTAGCGGCGCTACAAGAGACCCAGTACTTC. The gene calls are TRBV4-3 and TRBJ2-5; 7 bases fit TRBD2. The V and J ends lost 5 bases and 2 bases, in that order; junction bases with no gene match: 11. The CDR3 length is 16 residues. Germline loops: CDR1 LGHNA, CDR2 YSLEER.

This clonotype was seen at least ten times. The V and J genes are TRBV9 and TRBJ2-3; 8 bases map to TRBD2. The germline gives CDR1 SGDLS, CDR2 YYNGEE. The V and J ends lost 0 bases and 6 bases, in that order; junction bases with no gene match: 9. The CDR3 covers 16 residues. CDR3 nucleotides: TGTGCCAGCAGCGTAGGAGCAACTAGCGGTCTGGATACGCAGTATTTT. Amino acid sequence: CASSVGATSGLDTQYF.

V gene TRBV27 combines with J gene TRBJ1-1; D call uncertain. The V end was cut by 8 bases, the J end by 2 bases, with 18 bases between. The CDR3 is made up of 15 amino acids. Germline CDR1 is MNHEY and CDR2 is SMNVEV (reference sequence). The CDR3 spells CASLNHGGINTEAFF. The CDR3 DNA sequence: TGTGCCAGCCTCAACCATGGAGGCATTAACACTGAAGCTTTCTTT.

This clonotype has only a few counts. This chain connects TRBV9 to TRBJ2-7, with D possibly being TRBD1 (5 bases). CDR3 length: 13 amino acids. Trimming left V 1 base short and J 6 bases short, with 11 bases between. Per germline, CDR1 SGDLS and CDR2 YYNGEE. The CDR3 coding sequence is TGTGCCAGCAGCGTATCAGGGTCGGGCGAGCAGTACTTC. As protein: CASSVSGSGEQYF.

As for this clonotype: A much larger clone lies one base from this, so it may be a read error. J is TRBJ2-3 and V is TRBV5-3, with TRBD2 matching over 12 bases. TRBV5-3 is identified as an open reading frame with a role that is uncertain. The V segment lost 8 bases and the J segment 6 bases; nucleotides outside the gene matches: 10. This CDR3 has 15 amino acids. The chain's CDR3 is CASSLGLAGIDTQYF. The CDR3 DNA follows: TGTGCCAGCAGCCTAGGACTAGCGGGAATTGATACGCAGTATTTT.

There are many counts of this clonotype. The CDR3 coding sequence is TGTGCCAGCAGTCCCATCACAGATACGCAGTATTTT. Translation gives CASSPITDTQYF. V gene TRBV9 combines with J gene TRBJ2-3, with D unclear. The CDR3 consists of 12 residues. Trimming pared 5 bases from V and 2 bases from J, leaving 6 bases between. The germline V gene has CDR1 SGDLS and CDR2 YYNGEE.

This clonotype was seen more than once but under ten times. The rearrangement joins TRBV6-5 to TRBJ2-5, with D possibly being TRBD1 or TRBD2 (5 bases each). Trimming pared 5 bases from V and 5 bases from J, leaving 21 bases between. The CDR3 runs 16 residues. Germline loops: CDR1 MNHEY, CDR2 SVGAGI. CDR3 in DNA: TGTGCCAGCAGTCGTCTTTGGGACGACGGTTCGGAGACCCAGTACTTC. It specifies CASSRLWDDGSETQYF.

This clonotype has a count of ten or more. This rearrangement joins TRBV6-5 to TRBJ2-3, with a tentative D call TRBD2 (5 bases). V was clipped by 2 bases and J by 6 bases, with 12 bases between them. Germline CDR1 reads MNHEY; CDR2 reads SVGAGI. The CDR3 is 14 amino acids. This CDR3 is CASSYGPGGDTQYF. As DNA, the CDR3 is TGTGCCAGCAGTTACGGTCCCGGCGGGGATACGCAGTATTTT.

The chain uses TRBV4-3 and TRBJ2-5, with D possibly TRBD2 on 6 matching bases. The V end was cut by 0 bases, the J end by 7 bases, with 18 bases between. There are 16 residues in the CDR3. Germline V CDR1 and CDR2: LGHNA, YSLEER. This CDR3 reads CASSQDLSGVLGTQYF. In DNA form, the CDR3 reads TGCGCCAGCAGCCAAGATCTTTCGGGGGTCCTGGGGACCCAGTACTTC.

As concerns this clonotype: A read error may produce the germline difference seen at one junction end. The J gene is TRBJ1-1, the V gene TRBV13; a weak D match, TRBD1 (5 bases). This CDR3 comprises 12 residues. Germline CDR1 reads PRHDT; CDR2 reads FYEKMQ (reference sequence). This chain's CDR3 is CASSWAGTEAFF. CDR3 nucleotides: TGTGCCAGCAGCTGGGCCGGGACTGAGGCTTTCTTT.

V gene TRBV4-1 combines with J gene TRBJ2-5, with D perhaps TRBD1 or TRBD2 (7 bases each). The germline gives CDR1 MGHRA, CDR2 YSYEKL. The CDR3 consists of 17 residues. V gave up 1 base and J gave up 4 bases, with 19 bases separating them. The CDR3 here is CASSQGPGEGAGETQYF. The CDR3 bases are TGCGCCAGCAGCCAAGGCCCAGGGGAGGGGGCAGGAGAGACCCAGTACTTC.

This clonotype was observed a handful of times. The gene calls are TRBV9 and TRBJ2-7, with D possibly TRBD1 on 6 matching bases. The CDR3 totals 15 residues. Germline values: CDR1 SGDLS, CDR2 YYNGEE. V was clipped by 3 bases and J by 0 bases, with 13 bases between them. This chain's CDR3 is CASSAGTSDSYEQYF. DNA for the CDR3: TGTGCCAGCAGCGCCGGGACATCTGACTCCTACGAGCAGTACTTC.

With regard to this clonotype: At one boundary the junction diverges from the germline segment, which might be a read error. The genes are TRBV28 and TRBJ2-5; 9 positions match TRBD2. From germline, CDR1 is MDHEN and CDR2 SYDVKM. This CDR3 has 15 amino acids. The CDR3 here is CASGLGGRVQETQYF. Written as DNA, the CDR3 is TGTGCCAGCGGTTTAGGCGGGAGGGTCCAAGAGACCCAGTACTTC.

This rearrangement joins TRBV28 to TRBJ2-3; no reliable D call. Per the germline V gene, CDR1 is MDHEN and CDR2 is SYDVKM. The CDR3 is made up of 13 amino acids. V was pared by 8 bases and J by 0 bases, with 9 bases between. This CDR3 is CASGRASTDTQYF. CDR3 bases: TGTGCCAGCGGCCGGGCTAGCACAGATACGCAGTATTTT.

This clonotype has ten or more counts. This chain joins TRBV4-1 and TRBJ2-7; D possibly corresponds to TRBD1 (6 bases). Germline assignment: CDR1 MGHRA and CDR2 YSYEKL. V gave up 2 bases and J gave up 6 bases, with 14 bases separating them. The CDR3 runs to 14 residues. The CDR3 coding sequence is TGCGCCAGCAGCCAAAACAGGGCCCGGGGCGAGCAGTACTTC. It encodes CASSQNRARGEQYF.

The chain employs TRBV3-1 and TRBJ2-3, with 9 bases aligning to TRBD2. The germline CDR1 and CDR2 sequences are LGHDT and YNNKEL (reference sequence). CDR3 length: 17 residues. J gave up 3 bases and V 0 bases, and 7 bases lay outside the gene matches. CDR3 protein: CASSQDLLAGSTDTQYF. CDR3 DNA sequence: TGTGCCAGCAGCCAAGATCTACTAGCGGGTTCAACAGATACGCAGTATTTT.

This clonotype was detected a few times. V is TRBV27 and J is TRBJ2-3, with a tentative D call TRBD1 (5 bases). The V end was cut by 6 bases, the J end by 4 bases, with 17 bases between. Germline assignment: CDR1 MNHEY and CDR2 SMNVEV (reference sequence). The CDR3 extends over 15 amino acids. In DNA form, the CDR3 reads TGTGCCAGCAGACTCACTTCAGGGTATCCAGATACGCAGTATTTT. This gives the protein CASRLTSGYPDTQYF.

This clonotype was counted between two and nine times. The V call is TRBV4-3, the J call TRBJ1-1; the match to TRBD1 covers 10 bases. The junction had 4 bases not matched to a gene; V was cut back by 0 bases and J by 3 bases. Germline V gene sequence: CDR1 LGHNA, CDR2 YSLEER. The CDR3 runs to 16 residues. The CDR3 coding sequence is TGCGCCAGCAGCCAAGATAGAGGGACAGGGGACACTGAAGCTTTCTTT. It translates to CASSQDRGTGDTEAFF.

In this sample, this clonotype turned up many times. J is TRBJ2-7 and V is TRBV14, with 9 bases identical to TRBD2. Per germline, CDR1 SGHDN and CDR2 FVKESK. The CDR3 runs to 16 residues. V dropped 2 bases and J dropped 4; count of bases not matched to a gene: 9. The CDR3 nucleotides read TGTGCCAGCAGCCAAACCGGGACTAGCTATGGGTACGAGCAGTACTTC. Its protein product is CASSQTGTSYGYEQYF.